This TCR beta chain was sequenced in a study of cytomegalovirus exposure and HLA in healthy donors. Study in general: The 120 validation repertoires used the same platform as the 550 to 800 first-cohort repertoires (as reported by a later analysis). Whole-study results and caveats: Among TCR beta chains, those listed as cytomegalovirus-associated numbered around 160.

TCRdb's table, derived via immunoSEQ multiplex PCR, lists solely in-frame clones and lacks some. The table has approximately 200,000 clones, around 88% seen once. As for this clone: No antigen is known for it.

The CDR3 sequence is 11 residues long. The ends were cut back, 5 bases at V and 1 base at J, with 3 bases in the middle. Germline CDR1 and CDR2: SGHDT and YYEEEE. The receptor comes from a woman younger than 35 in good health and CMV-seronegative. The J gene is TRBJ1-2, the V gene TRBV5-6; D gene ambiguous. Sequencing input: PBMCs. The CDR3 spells CASSRNYGYTF. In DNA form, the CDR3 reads TGTGCCAGCAGTCGTAACTATGGCTACACCTTC.